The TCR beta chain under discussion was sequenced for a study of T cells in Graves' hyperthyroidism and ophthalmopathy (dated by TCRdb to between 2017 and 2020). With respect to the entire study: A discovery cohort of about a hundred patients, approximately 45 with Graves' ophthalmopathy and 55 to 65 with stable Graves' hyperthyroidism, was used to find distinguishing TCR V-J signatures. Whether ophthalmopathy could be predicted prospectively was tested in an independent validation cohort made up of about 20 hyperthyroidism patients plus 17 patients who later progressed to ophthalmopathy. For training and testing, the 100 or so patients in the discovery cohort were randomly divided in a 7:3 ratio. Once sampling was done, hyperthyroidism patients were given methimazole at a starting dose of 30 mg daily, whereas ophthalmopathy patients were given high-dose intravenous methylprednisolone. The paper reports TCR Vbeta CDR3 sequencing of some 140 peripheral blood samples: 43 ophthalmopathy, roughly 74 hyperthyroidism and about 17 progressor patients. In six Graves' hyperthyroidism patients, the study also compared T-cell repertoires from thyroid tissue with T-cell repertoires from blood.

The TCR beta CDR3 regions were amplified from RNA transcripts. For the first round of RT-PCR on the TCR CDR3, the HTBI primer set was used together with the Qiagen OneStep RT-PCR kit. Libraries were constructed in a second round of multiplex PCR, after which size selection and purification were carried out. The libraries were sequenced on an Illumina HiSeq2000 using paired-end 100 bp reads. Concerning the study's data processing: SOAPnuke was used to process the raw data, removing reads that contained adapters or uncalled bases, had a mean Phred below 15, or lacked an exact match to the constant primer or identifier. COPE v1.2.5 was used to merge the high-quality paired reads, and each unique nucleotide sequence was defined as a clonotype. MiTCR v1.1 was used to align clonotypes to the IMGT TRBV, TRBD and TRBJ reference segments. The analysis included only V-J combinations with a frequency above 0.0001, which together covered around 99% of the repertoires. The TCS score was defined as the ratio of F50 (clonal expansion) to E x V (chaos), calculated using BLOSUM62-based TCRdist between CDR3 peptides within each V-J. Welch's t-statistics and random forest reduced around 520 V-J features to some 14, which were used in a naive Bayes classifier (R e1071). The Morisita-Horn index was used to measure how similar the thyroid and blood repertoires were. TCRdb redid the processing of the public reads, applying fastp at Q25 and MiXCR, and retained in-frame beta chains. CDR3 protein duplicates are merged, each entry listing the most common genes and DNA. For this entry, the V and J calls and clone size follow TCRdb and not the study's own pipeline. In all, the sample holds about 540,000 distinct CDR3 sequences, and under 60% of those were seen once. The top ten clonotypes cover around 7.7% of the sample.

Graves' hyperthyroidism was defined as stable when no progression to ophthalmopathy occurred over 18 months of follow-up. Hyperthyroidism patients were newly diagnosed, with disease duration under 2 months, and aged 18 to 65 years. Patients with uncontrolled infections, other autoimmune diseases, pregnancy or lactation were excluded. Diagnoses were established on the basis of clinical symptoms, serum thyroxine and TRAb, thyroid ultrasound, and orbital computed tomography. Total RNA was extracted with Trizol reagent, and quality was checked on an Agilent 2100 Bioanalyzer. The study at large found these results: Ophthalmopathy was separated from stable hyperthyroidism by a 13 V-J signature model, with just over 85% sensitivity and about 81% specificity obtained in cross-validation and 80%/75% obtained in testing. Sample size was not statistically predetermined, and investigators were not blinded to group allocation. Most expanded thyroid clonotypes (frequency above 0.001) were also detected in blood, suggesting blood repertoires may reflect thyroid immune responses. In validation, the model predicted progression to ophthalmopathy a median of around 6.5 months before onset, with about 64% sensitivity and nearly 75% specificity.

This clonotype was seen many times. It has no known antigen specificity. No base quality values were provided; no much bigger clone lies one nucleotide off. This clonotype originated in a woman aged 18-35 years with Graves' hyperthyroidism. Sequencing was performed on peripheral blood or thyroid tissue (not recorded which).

This receptor has the CDR3 CSASRGRYNQPQHF. Here is the DNA: TGCAGTGCTAGCCGGGGTCGGTACAATCAGCCCCAGCATTTT. The chain was built from TRBV20-1 and TRBJ1-5; there is no confident call for the D gene. Reading the germline V gene (reference sequence) gives CDR1 DFQATT and CDR2 SNEGSKA. The germline ends are 12 bases apart after V is trimmed by 3 bases and J by 3 bases. The CDR3 runs 14 amino acids, cysteine and phenylalanine included. Solely the CDR3 DNA is kept, with 42 bases framed from the first base.